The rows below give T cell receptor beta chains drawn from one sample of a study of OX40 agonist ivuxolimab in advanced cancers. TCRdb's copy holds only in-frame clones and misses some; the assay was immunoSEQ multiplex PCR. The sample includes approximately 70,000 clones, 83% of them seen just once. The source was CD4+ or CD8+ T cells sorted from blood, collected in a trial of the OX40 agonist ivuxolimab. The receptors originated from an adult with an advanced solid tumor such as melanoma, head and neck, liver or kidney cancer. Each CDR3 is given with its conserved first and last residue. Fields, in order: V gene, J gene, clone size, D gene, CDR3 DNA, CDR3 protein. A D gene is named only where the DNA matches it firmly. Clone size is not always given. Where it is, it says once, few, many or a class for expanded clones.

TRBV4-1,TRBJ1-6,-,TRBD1,TGCGCCAGCAGCCACCAACAGGGGTATAATTCACCCCTCCACTTT,CASSHQQGYNSPLHF
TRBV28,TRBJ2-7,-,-,TGTGCCAGCAGTTTAACTCGACTAGGCTACGAGCAGTACTTC,CASSLTRLGYEQYF
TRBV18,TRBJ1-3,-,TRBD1,TGTGCCAGCTCACAGCCGGGACAGACCGTCTCTGGAAACACCATATATTTT,CASSQPGQTVSGNTIYF
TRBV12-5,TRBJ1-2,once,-,TGTGCTAGTGGTTTTGCCCCTTCAGGGGACTATGGCTACACCTTC,CASGFAPSGDYGYTF
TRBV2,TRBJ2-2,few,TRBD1,TGTGCCAGCAGTGGGGACAGGGTGAGGAGCGGGGAGCTGTTTTTT,CASSGDRVRSGELFF
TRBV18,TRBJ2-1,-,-,TGTGCCAGCTCACCACCGGACAGAAATGAGCAGTTCTTC,CASSPPDRNEQFF
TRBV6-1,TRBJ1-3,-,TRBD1,TGTGCCAGCAGTGAAAGGGCAGGGGGAGGAAACACCATATATTTT,CASSERAGGGNTIYF
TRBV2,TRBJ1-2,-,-,TGTGCCAGCAGTGAGACGAGAAGGACAGAGCACTATGGCTACACCTTC,CASSETRRTEHYGYTF
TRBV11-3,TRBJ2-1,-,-,TGTGCCAGCAGCTTAGGAAGGGGGGGACGATACAATGAGCAGTTCTTC,CASSLGRGGRYNEQFF
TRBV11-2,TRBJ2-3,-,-,TGTGCCAGCAGCTTAGGGGGAAACACAGATACGCAGTATTTT,CASSLGGNTDTQYF
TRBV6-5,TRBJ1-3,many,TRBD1,TGTGCCAGCAGTGAGGACAGGGTCAACACCATATATTTT,CASSEDRVNTIYF
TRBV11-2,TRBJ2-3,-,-,TGTGCCAGCAGCCACACAGATACGCAGTATTTT,CASSHTDTQYF
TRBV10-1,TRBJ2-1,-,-,TGCGCCAGCAGGGGGCCCCTAGGGGAGCAGTTCTTC,CASRGPLGEQFF